This T cell receptor (beta chain) derives from a study of cytomegalovirus exposure and HLA in healthy donors. Overall study context: Earlier sequencing of around 190 million T cells yielded about 120 million unique TCR beta sequences. The study, taken as a whole, reports: According to a later analysis, donors in an Asian-associated ancestry cluster reportedly had fewer N-insertions than the roughly 660-donor mean.

Germline loops: CDR1 MNHEY, CDR2 SVGAGI. Between the trimmed V and J ends, which lost 7 bases and 14 bases, there was a span of 25 bases. This CDR3 has 14 residues. At the time of sampling, donors were nominally healthy, though unrecorded immune exposures were likely. As to this clone: Its antigen is still unknown.

The study ran its PCR with 60 Vbeta and 13 Jbeta primers. Clones were sequenced by immunoSEQ multiplex PCR, and TCRdb holds only the in-frame ones, with some missing. This table holds under 200,000 clones, about 81% found once. V is TRBV6-5 and J is TRBJ2-3, with a possible D match to TRBD2 (7 bases). Material: PBMCs. The TCR comes from a girl aged 2 to 10 in good health and CMV-seropositive. In nucleotides, the CDR3 is TGTGCCAGCAAGATGGCGGGAGATATAGGGGGAATGTATTTT. This codes for CASKMAGDIGGMYF.